A selection of T cell receptor beta chains follows, all from one sample in a study of cytomegalovirus exposure and HLA in healthy donors. Using immunoSEQ multiplex PCR, the repertoire was profiled, and TCRdb retains in-frame clones only, with some absent. The sample records some 57,000 clones, approximately 88% being singletons. The sequencing sample was made of PBMCs. The receptors shown here come from a man younger than 45 in good health and CMV-seropositive. Each CDR3 is given with its conserved first and last residue. Fields, in order: V gene, clone size, D gene, J gene, CDR3 protein, CDR3 DNA. The D gene is left open where the match is weak. Clone size is given for some rows only: seen once, a few or many times, or a class if the clone is expanded.

V gene: TRBV7-9
clone size: once
D gene: .
J gene: TRBJ1-2
CDR3 protein: CSSSTGQSGYTF
CDR3 DNA: TGTTCCAGCAGCACCGGACAAAGTGGCTACACCTTC

V gene: TRBV9
clone size: .
D gene: .
J gene: TRBJ1-1
CDR3 protein: CASSVVGENTEAFF
CDR3 DNA: TGTGCCAGCAGCGTAGTCGGGGAAAACACTGAAGCTTTCTTT

V gene: TRBV7-2
clone size: .
D gene: .
J gene: TRBJ1-1
CDR3 protein: CASSLDRWATEAFF
CDR3 DNA: TGTGCCAGCAGCTTAGACAGATGGGCCACTGAAGCTTTCTTT

V gene: TRBV6-5
clone size: .
D gene: TRBD2
J gene: TRBJ2-2
CDR3 protein: CASSPGLVGTGELFF
CDR3 DNA: TGTGCCAGCAGTCCCGGACTAGTTGGGACCGGGGAGCTGTTTTTT

V gene: TRBV27
clone size: .
D gene: TRBD1
J gene: TRBJ1-2
CDR3 protein: CASSGETGTANYGYTF
CDR3 DNA: TGTGCCAGCAGTGGAGAAACCGGGACAGCCAACTATGGCTACACCTTC

V gene: TRBV9
clone size: once
D gene: .
J gene: TRBJ1-4
CDR3 protein: CASSETPQGLGEKLFF
CDR3 DNA: TGTGCCAGCAGCGAAACCCCTCAGGGGCTTGGGGAAAAACTGTTTTTT

V gene: TRBV7-2
clone size: once
D gene: .
J gene: TRBJ1-5
CDR3 protein: CASSLDPAGNQPQHF
CDR3 DNA: TGTGCCAGCAGCTTAGACCCCGCGGGCAATCAGCCCCAGCATTTT

V gene: TRBV9
clone size: .
D gene: .
J gene: TRBJ2-1
CDR3 protein: CASSVAVHNEQFF
CDR3 DNA: TGTGCCAGCAGCGTAGCGGTCCACAATGAGCAGTTCTTC

V gene: TRBV19
clone size: .
D gene: .
J gene: TRBJ2-7
CDR3 protein: CASSTDSVQTQLF
CDR3 DNA: TGTGCCAGTAGTACAGACTCTGTCCAGACTCAGCTCTTC

V gene: TRBV7-9
clone size: .
D gene: .
J gene: TRBJ2-2
CDR3 protein: CASSLTLVRDKGYGELFF
CDR3 DNA: TGTGCCAGCAGCCTAACACTCGTCCGGGACAAAGGATACGGGGAGCTGTTTTTT

V gene: TRBV28
clone size: once
D gene: .
J gene: TRBJ2-6
CDR3 protein: CASSLTNGANVLTF
CDR3 DNA: TGTGCCAGCAGTTTGACAAATGGGGCCAACGTCCTGACTTTC

V gene: TRBV5-4
clone size: .
D gene: TRBD2
J gene: TRBJ2-7
CDR3 protein: CASRLGLAGSYEQYF
CDR3 DNA: TGTGCCAGCAGATTGGGACTAGCGGGCTCCTACGAGCAGTACTTC

V gene: TRBV7-2
clone size: .
D gene: TRBD1
J gene: TRBJ2-5
CDR3 protein: CASSWGQRETQYF
CDR3 DNA: TGTGCCAGCAGCTGGGGACAGCGGGAGACCCAGTACTTC

V gene: TRBV6-5
clone size: .
D gene: TRBD1
J gene: TRBJ2-5
CDR3 protein: CASTWTGAGETQYF
CDR3 DNA: TGTGCCAGTACGTGGACAGGGGCAGGGGAGACCCAGTACTTC

V gene: TRBV5-1
clone size: .
D gene: TRBD2
J gene: TRBJ2-7
CDR3 protein: CASSLAAGGIYEQYF
CDR3 DNA: TGCGCCAGCAGCTTGGCGGCGGGAGGAATATACGAGCAGTACTTC

V gene: TRBV6-5
clone size: .
D gene: .
J gene: TRBJ1-1
CDR3 protein: CASREPGTLRTEAFF
CDR3 DNA: TGTGCCAGCAGGGAACCCGGGACACTTCGCACTGAAGCTTTCTTT

V gene: TRBV29-1
clone size: .
D gene: .
J gene: TRBJ1-1
CDR3 protein: CSVDWNTEAFF
CDR3 DNA: TGCAGCGTTGACTGGAACACTGAAGCTTTCTTT

V gene: TRBV11-2
clone size: .
D gene: .
J gene: TRBJ1-5
CDR3 protein: CASSPNIDMPQHF
CDR3 DNA: TGTGCCAGCAGCCCAAATATCGACATGCCCCAGCATTTT

V gene: TRBV7-2
clone size: .
D gene: .
J gene: TRBJ2-5
CDR3 protein: CASSSSSGGETQYF
CDR3 DNA: TGTGCCAGCAGCTCATCGTCTGGCGGGGAGACCCAGTACTTC

V gene: TRBV6-1
clone size: few
D gene: .
J gene: TRBJ2-1
CDR3 protein: CASSPTDTDYNEQFF
CDR3 DNA: TGTGCCAGCAGTCCAACAGACACGGACTACAATGAGCAGTTCTTC

V gene: TRBV7-9
clone size: .
D gene: TRBD1
J gene: TRBJ1-1
CDR3 protein: CASSLGEGTGPMNTEAFF
CDR3 DNA: TGTGCCAGCAGCTTAGGCGAAGGGACAGGGCCTATGAACACTGAAGCTTTCTTT

V gene: TRBV7-2
clone size: .
D gene: TRBD2
J gene: TRBJ2-1
CDR3 protein: CASSSLAGEGNEQFF
CDR3 DNA: TGTGCCAGCAGCTCTCTAGCGGGAGAGGGCAATGAGCAGTTCTTC

V gene: TRBV5-1
clone size: .
D gene: TRBD2
J gene: TRBJ2-1
CDR3 protein: CASSPMTSGSYNEQFF
CDR3 DNA: TGCGCCAGCAGCCCGATGACTAGCGGATCCTACAATGAGCAGTTCTTC

V gene: TRBV6-5
clone size: .
D gene: .
J gene: TRBJ1-1
CDR3 protein: CASRKGEGVTEAFF
CDR3 DNA: TGTGCCAGCAGGAAGGGGGAGGGGGTCACTGAAGCTTTCTTT

V gene: TRBV28
clone size: .
D gene: .
J gene: TRBJ2-3
CDR3 protein: CASSLFSSGSTDTQYF
CDR3 DNA: TGTGCCAGCAGTTTATTCAGTAGCGGATCCACAGATACGCAGTATTTT

V gene: TRBV5-4
clone size: few
D gene: .
J gene: TRBJ2-7
CDR3 protein: CASSSGDRPYEQYF
CDR3 DNA: TGTGCCAGCAGCTCCGGAGACAGACCCTACGAGCAGTACTTC

V gene: TRBV6-6
clone size: once
D gene: TRBD1
J gene: TRBJ1-5
CDR3 protein: CASKKGAIYDQPQHF
CDR3 DNA: TGTGCCAGCAAGAAGGGGGCAATATACGATCAGCCCCAGCATTTT

V gene: TRBV5-5
clone size: .
D gene: .
J gene: TRBJ2-7
CDR3 protein: CASSLMEGKMREQYF
CDR3 DNA: TGTGCCAGCAGCCTAATGGAGGGTAAGATGAGGGAGCAGTACTTC

V gene: TRBV6-5
clone size: once
D gene: .
J gene: TRBJ1-2
CDR3 protein: CASSPQGYGYTF
CDR3 DNA: TGTGCCAGCAGTCCACAGGGCTATGGCTACACCTTC

V gene: TRBV6-5
clone size: .
D gene: TRBD1
J gene: TRBJ2-5
CDR3 protein: CASSKNRGRETQYF
CDR3 DNA: TGTGCCAGCAGTAAGAACAGGGGGCGAGAGACCCAGTACTTC

V gene: TRBV30
clone size: .
D gene: .
J gene: TRBJ1-3
CDR3 protein: CAWTIGRTNSGNTIYF
CDR3 DNA: TGTGCCTGGACGATCGGGAGAACTAACTCTGGAAACACCATATATTTT

V gene: TRBV14
clone size: .
D gene: .
J gene: TRBJ1-6
CDR3 protein: CASSQVRNSPLHF
CDR3 DNA: TGTGCCAGCAGCCAAGTCCGGAATTCACCCCTCCACTTT

V gene: TRBV30
clone size: .
D gene: .
J gene: TRBJ1-1
CDR3 protein: CAWSLRMTEAFF
CDR3 DNA: TGTGCCTGGAGTCTTCGTATGACTGAAGCTTTCTTT

V gene: TRBV19
clone size: once
D gene: TRBD2
J gene: TRBJ2-1
CDR3 protein: CASSIDSRVAGVTNNEQFF
CDR3 DNA: TGTGCCAGTAGTATAGACAGTAGGGTAGCGGGAGTAACGAACAATGAGCAGTTCTTC

V gene: TRBV27
clone size: .
D gene: TRBD1
J gene: TRBJ2-7
CDR3 protein: CASSLFRGSYEQYF
CDR3 DNA: TGTGCCAGCAGTTTATTCAGGGGGTCCTACGAGCAGTACTTC

V gene: TRBV27
clone size: once
D gene: TRBD2
J gene: TRBJ2-1
CDR3 protein: CASSDLVAGGGDEQFF
CDR3 DNA: TGTGCCAGCAGTGACCTGGTAGCGGGAGGGGGGGATGAGCAGTTCTTC

V gene: TRBV2
clone size: .
D gene: TRBD2
J gene: TRBJ2-1
CDR3 protein: CASSETPGLAGEDEQFF
CDR3 DNA: TGTGCCAGCAGTGAAACACCTGGACTAGCGGGGGAGGATGAGCAGTTCTTC

V gene: TRBV30
clone size: .
D gene: TRBD1
J gene: TRBJ1-2
CDR3 protein: CAWSVQGAGGYTF
CDR3 DNA: TGTGCCTGGAGTGTACAGGGGGCGGGGGGCTACACCTTC

V gene: TRBV11-2
clone size: .
D gene: .
J gene: TRBJ2-7
CDR3 protein: CASSLGGNSYEQYF
CDR3 DNA: TGTGCCAGCAGCTTAGGAGGGAACTCCTACGAGCAGTACTTC

V gene: TRBV6-5
clone size: .
D gene: .
J gene: TRBJ2-2
CDR3 protein: CASTQAGNTGELFF
CDR3 DNA: TGTGCCAGCACTCAGGCAGGGAACACCGGGGAGCTGTTTTTT

V gene: TRBV6-5
clone size: .
D gene: .
J gene: TRBJ1-5
CDR3 protein: CASSPNQPQHF
CDR3 DNA: TGTGCCAGCAGTCCGAATCAGCCCCAGCATTTT

V gene: TRBV11-2
clone size: once
D gene: .
J gene: TRBJ2-7
CDR3 protein: CASSLDRQRSEQYF
CDR3 DNA: TGTGCCAGCAGCTTAGATAGGCAAAGGAGCGAGCAGTACTTC

V gene: TRBV11-1
clone size: .
D gene: .
J gene: TRBJ1-1
CDR3 protein: CASSLGTPDTEAFF
CDR3 DNA: TGTGCCAGCAGCTTAGGGACACCGGACACTGAAGCTTTCTTT

V gene: TRBV19
clone size: .
D gene: .
J gene: TRBJ2-2
CDR3 protein: CASSSYGELFF
CDR3 DNA: TGTGCCAGTAGTAGTTACGGGGAGCTGTTTTTT

V gene: TRBV10-3
clone size: .
D gene: TRBD2
J gene: TRBJ2-1
CDR3 protein: CAISVVGLAGNNEQFF
CDR3 DNA: TGTGCCATCAGTGTTGTGGGGCTAGCGGGGAACAATGAGCAGTTCTTC

V gene: TRBV6-1
clone size: few
D gene: .
J gene: TRBJ1-3
CDR3 protein: CASSEAHGENGNTIYF
CDR3 DNA: TGTGCCAGCAGTGAAGCGCATGGGGAGAATGGAAACACCATATATTTT

V gene: TRBV15
clone size: .
D gene: TRBD2
J gene: TRBJ2-1
CDR3 protein: CATSRGLAGGDNEQFF
CDR3 DNA: TGTGCCACCAGCAGAGGACTAGCGGGAGGGGACAATGAGCAGTTCTTC

V gene: TRBV7-8
clone size: .
D gene: TRBD2
J gene: TRBJ2-7
CDR3 protein: CASSPHGLAGGSYEQYF
CDR3 DNA: TGTGCCAGCAGCCCTCACGGGCTAGCGGGAGGAAGTTACGAGCAGTACTTC

V gene: TRBV19
clone size: .
D gene: .
J gene: TRBJ2-2
CDR3 protein: CASSIFGGNPSGELFF
CDR3 DNA: TGTGCCAGTAGTATTTTCGGAGGGAACCCATCCGGGGAGCTGTTTTTT

V gene: TRBV7-8
clone size: .
D gene: TRBD1
J gene: TRBJ1-1
CDR3 protein: CASSLPDRDEAFF
CDR3 DNA: TGTGCCAGCAGCTTACCGGACAGGGATGAAGCTTTCTTT

V gene: TRBV10-3
clone size: .
D gene: .
J gene: TRBJ1-5
CDR3 protein: CAISAQGIPNQPQHF
CDR3 DNA: TGTGCCATCAGTGCCCAGGGGATCCCCAATCAGCCCCAGCATTTT

V gene: TRBV7-2
clone size: .
D gene: .
J gene: TRBJ2-2
CDR3 protein: CASSSPNTGELFF
CDR3 DNA: TGTGCCAGCAGCTCTCCGAACACCGGGGAGCTGTTTTTT

V gene: TRBV14
clone size: .
D gene: TRBD2
J gene: TRBJ2-2
CDR3 protein: CASSQDLLAGSTGELFF
CDR3 DNA: TGTGCCAGCAGCCAAGATCTCCTAGCGGGGTCCACCGGGGAGCTGTTTTTT

V gene: TRBV19
clone size: .
D gene: TRBD1
J gene: TRBJ2-5
CDR3 protein: CASSFRRGRQETQYF
CDR3 DNA: TGTGCCAGTAGTTTCCGTAGGGGGCGCCAAGAGACCCAGTACTTC

V gene: TRBV7-9
clone size: .
D gene: TRBD2
J gene: TRBJ2-5
CDR3 protein: CASSFGTSGRAEETQYF
CDR3 DNA: TGTGCCAGCAGCTTCGGAACTAGCGGGAGGGCGGAGGAGACCCAGTACTTC